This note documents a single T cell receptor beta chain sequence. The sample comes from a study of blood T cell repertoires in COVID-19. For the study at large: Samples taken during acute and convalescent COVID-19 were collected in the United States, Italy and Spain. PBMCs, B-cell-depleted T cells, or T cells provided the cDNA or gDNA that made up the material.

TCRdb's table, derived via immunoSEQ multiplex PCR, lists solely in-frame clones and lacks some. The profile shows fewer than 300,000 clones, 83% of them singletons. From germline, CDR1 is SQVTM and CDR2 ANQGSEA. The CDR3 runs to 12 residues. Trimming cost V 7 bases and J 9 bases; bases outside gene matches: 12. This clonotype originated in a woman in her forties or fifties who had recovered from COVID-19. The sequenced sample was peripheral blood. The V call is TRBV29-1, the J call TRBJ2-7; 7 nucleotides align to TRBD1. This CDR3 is CSAGQSASGQYF. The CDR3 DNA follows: TGCAGCGCGGGACAGTCGGCTTCAGGGCAGTACTTC.